This TCR beta chain is from a study of T cell responses to AZD1222 COVID-19 vaccine. Findings and caveats of the study: There were vaccine-associated CD4 TCRs across spike, dominant at 160-218 and 743-854. Donors, mostly white British, included more females; clonal diversity was possibly underestimated. It was only after the peak T cell response that any repertoires were sampled.

This CDR3 spans 16 amino acids. The repertoire was sequenced with immunoSEQ multiplex PCR; TCRdb's copy has only in-frame clones and lacks some. The sample carries some 90,000 clones, around 86% recorded once. Concerning this clone itself: Its matching antigen is unknown.

The receptor's source is an adult in good health. This material consisted of peripheral blood, taken on day 0 of AZD1222 vaccination. The chain uses TRBV21-1 and TRBJ2-2. TRBV21-1 is noted as a pseudogene. For the CDR3, the DNA is TGTGCCAGCAGCCCCCCCCAAAGGGTGAACACCGGGGAGCTGTTTTTT. Protein product: CASSPPQRVNTGELFF.